This note documents a single TCR beta chain sequence. The data were obtained in a study of PD-L1 blockade in urothelial cancer. Time point noted: peripheral blood 6 weeks after treatment start. Assay used: immunoSEQ multiplex PCR; TCRdb lists only in-frame clones, some missing. Of tens of thousands of clones listed, around nine tenths are singletons. The CDR3 runs to 15 residues. V lost 0 bases and J lost 4, with 11 bases in between. Looked up from germline, CDR1 is SGDLS and CDR2 is YYNGEE. This TCR derives from a man aged 60 to 75 with urothelial cancer. V is TRBV9 and J is TRBJ1-3; a possible D gene is TRBD1 (5 bases). The starting material was PBMCs, obtained around atezolizumab (anti-PD-L1) treatment. The CDR3 region has the DNA TGTGCCAGCAGCGTAGGCGGGGGTCAAGGAAACACCATATATTTT. This codes for CASSVGGGQGNTIYF.